This record concerns one T cell receptor beta chain sequence. Produced via immunoSEQ multiplex PCR; TCRdb's table is partial and in-frame only. The sample consists of around 110,000 clones, approximately 90% of them appearing once. The sample originates from a study of T cell changes during pregnancy in multiple sclerosis. The TCR originated in a female donor with multiple sclerosis, enrolled in a pregnancy study. The sample was peripheral blood, taken in the third trimester of pregnancy.

CDR3 sequence reads: CASSAGLRGVTDTQYF. The CDR3 region has the DNA TGTGCCAGCAGCGCAGGACTCCGCGGAGTCACAGATACGCAGTATTTT. The chain has TRBV7-2 and TRBJ2-3; a weak D match, TRBD2 (5 bases). There are 16 residues in the CDR3. The V gene lost 5 bases and the J gene lost 2 bases, with 17 bases spanning the gap. The germline V gene encodes CDR1 SGHTA and CDR2 FQGNSA.